Listed below are T cell receptor beta chains from one sample, sequenced in a study of cytotoxic CD8 clonotypes in ibrutinib-treated CLL. The assay was immunoSEQ multiplex PCR, and TCRdb's table has in-frame clones only and misses some. In the table there are about 250,000 clones, less than 75% of which are singletons. This material consisted of PBMCs, taken after 24 months of ibrutinib treatment. The receptors were gathered from a human donor with chronic lymphocytic leukemia. Each CDR3 is given with its conserved first and last residue. A D gene is named only where the DNA matches it firmly. Where a row states a size, it is once, few, many or the class of an expanded clone; other rows omit it.

J gene,V gene,clone size,D gene,CDR3 protein,CDR3 DNA
TRBJ2-1,TRBV5-4,.,TRBD2,CASSLAAGLANEQFF,TGTGCCAGCAGCTTGGCCGCAGGACTAGCGAATGAGCAGTTCTTC
TRBJ1-4,TRBV4-2,.,TRBD1,CASSQEGTGGVNEKLFF,TGTGCCAGCAGCCAAGAGGGTACAGGGGGTGTAAATGAAAAACTGTTTTTT
TRBJ1-1,TRBV28,.,TRBD1,CASSPPGQGYTEAFF,TGTGCCAGCAGTCCCCCGGGACAGGGGTACACTGAAGCTTTCTTT
TRBJ2-6,TRBV27,.,.,CASRRDGTASGANVLTF,TGTGCCAGCCGCCGGGACGGAACCGCCTCTGGGGCCAACGTCCTGACTTTC
TRBJ2-4,TRBV19,.,TRBD2,CASTPAGGIQYF,TGTGCCAGTACCCCAGCGGGAGGCATTCAGTACTTC
TRBJ1-5,TRBV6-5,.,.,CASRQYRDNQPQHF,TGTGCCAGCAGACAGTACAGGGACAATCAGCCCCAGCATTTT
TRBJ2-3,TRBV13,.,.,CASSYQTPSDTQYF,TGTGCCAGCAGTTATCAGACCCCGTCAGATACGCAGTATTTT
TRBJ2-7,TRBV2,once,TRBD1,CASSQRGQGIGEQYF,TGTGCCAGCTCCCAAAGGGGGCAGGGGATAGGCGAGCAGTACTTC
TRBJ2-7,TRBV11-3,.,TRBD2,CASSLGGGSYEQYF,TGTGCCAGCAGCTTAGGCGGGGGATCCTACGAGCAGTACTTC
TRBJ1-3,TRBV28,.,.,CASSFRTDLKMIYF,TGTGCCAGCAGTTTCCGGACAGATTTGAAAATGATATATTTT
TRBJ2-7,TRBV27,.,TRBD2,CATGGTSGMVQYF,TGTGCCACCGGCGGGACTAGCGGGATGGTGCAGTACTTC
TRBJ2-7,TRBV6-6,.,TRBD1,CASRRHGTDEQYF,TGTGCCAGCAGACGACACGGGACAGACGAGCAGTACTTC
TRBJ1-1,TRBV28,.,.,CASSLFQGESEAFF,TGTGCCAGCAGTTTATTCCAGGGAGAGAGTGAAGCTTTCTTT
TRBJ2-7,TRBV29-1,.,.,CSVRTGYDHEQYF,TGCAGCGTTAGGACGGGTTATGACCACGAGCAGTACTTC
TRBJ2-2,TRBV7-7,.,TRBD2,CASSSTPGLGPGELFF,TGTGCTAGCAGCTCGACGCCGGGACTAGGCCCCGGGGAGCTGTTTTTT
TRBJ2-3,TRBV30,once,.,CAWSKGAGTDTQYF,TGTGCCTGGAGTAAGGGCGCAGGCACAGATACGCAGTATTTT
TRBJ2-5,TRBV11-1,.,TRBD1,CASSSGQALEETQYF,TGTGCCAGCAGCTCGGGACAGGCTCTGGAGGAGACCCAGTACTTC
TRBJ2-7,TRBV7-9,.,.,CASSDQDLYEQYF,TGTGCCAGCAGCGATCAGGACCTGTACGAGCAGTACTTC
TRBJ2-4,TRBV9,.,.,CASSVSDSIQYF,TGTGCCAGCAGCGTCTCAGATTCGATTCAGTACTTC
TRBJ1-4,TRBV18,.,TRBD1,CASSPRTGNEKLFF,TGTGCCAGCTCACCGAGGACAGGAAATGAAAAACTGTTTTTT
TRBJ1-3,TRBV5-8,once,.,CASSRSSVSSGNTIYF,TGTGCCAGCAGCCGTTCCTCGGTCTCCTCTGGAAACACCATATATTTT
TRBJ2-5,TRBV25-1,few,.,CASRGEIPETQYF,TGTGCCAGCAGGGGTGAGATTCCAGAGACCCAGTACTTC
TRBJ1-2,TRBV6-5,few,.,CASRALADYYGYTF,TGTGCCAGCAGAGCCCTGGCGGACTACTATGGCTACACCTTC
TRBJ2-3,TRBV6-5,.,.,CASSSTGTSTDTQYF,TGTGCCAGCAGTTCTACAGGAACTAGCACAGATACGCAGTATTTT
TRBJ2-1,TRBV14,.,.,CASSPGTASYNEQFF,TGTGCCAGCAGCCCCGGGACCGCGTCCTACAATGAGCAGTTCTTC
TRBJ1-1,TRBV30,.,.,CAWSDRLTGAFF,TGTGCCTGGAGCGACAGACTGACTGGGGCTTTCTTT
TRBJ2-2,TRBV19,.,.,CASSIVRGISRHTGELFF,TGTGCCAGTAGTATAGTTCGCGGGATTAGCCGACACACCGGGGAGCTGTTTTTT
TRBJ2-1,TRBV29-1,.,.,CRIEGRGSHEQFF,TGCAGGATCGAAGGGAGGGGGTCCCATGAGCAGTTCTTC
TRBJ2-7,TRBV7-3,.,.,CASSAQSSYEQYF,TGTGCCAGCAGCGCACAGAGCTCCTACGAGCAGTACTTC
TRBJ2-1,TRBV19,once,TRBD2,CASSKLAGEVNEQFF,TGTGCCAGTAGTAAACTAGCGGGAGAAGTGAATGAGCAGTTCTTC
TRBJ2-7,TRBV5-1,.,.,CASSSRDYPYEQYF,TGCGCCAGCAGCTCGCGGGATTACCCCTACGAGCAGTACTTC
TRBJ2-3,TRBV9,.,.,CASSASGDTQYF,TGTGCCAGCAGCGCGTCGGGCGATACGCAGTATTTT
TRBJ2-7,TRBV11-2,.,.,CASSAMSGYYEQYF,TGTGCCAGCAGCGCTATGAGCGGGTATTACGAGCAGTACTTC
TRBJ2-4,TRBV29-1,.,TRBD1,CSVSLGQGIKNIQYF,TGCAGCGTCTCCCTTGGACAGGGGATTAAAAACATTCAGTACTTC
TRBJ2-5,TRBV4-1,few,.,CASSRGAEGETQYF,TGCGCCAGCAGCCGCGGGGCCGAGGGTGAGACCCAGTACTTC
TRBJ2-3,TRBV9,once,TRBD2,CASSVAPSGSSTDTQYF,TGTGCCAGCAGCGTAGCCCCTAGCGGGTCAAGCACAGATACGCAGTATTTT
TRBJ1-1,TRBV7-8,.,.,CASSSRAPNTEAFF,TGTGCCAGCAGCTCCAGAGCACCGAACACTGAAGCTTTCTTT